The rows below give T cell receptor beta chains drawn from one sample of a study of shared clonotypes between healthy human individuals. The data were produced by immunoSEQ multiplex PCR, yet TCRdb's version contains in-frame clones alone and is incomplete. The table records some 450,000 clones, 75% to 80% of them present only once. The specimen was PBMCs. These TCRs come from a middle-aged woman in good health. Some clones in this sample may be carry-over from other donors' samples. The CDR3 runs from the conserved cysteine through the conserved F or W. The D gene is left open where the match is weak. Expanded clones get a size class; other rows say once, few or many, or leave the size out.

DNA | CDR3 | J | size | V | D
TGTGCCAGCAGTTACCTCGGTAGCGGGAGGGCCGGGGCCGGGGAGCTGTTTTTT | CASSYLGSGRAGAGELFF | TRBJ2-2 | . | TRBV27 | TRBD2
TGTGCCAGCAGCTTAGGTCTACAGGGGCCGGGAGAGACCCAGTACTTC | CASSLGLQGPGETQYF | TRBJ2-5 | once | TRBV11-3 | TRBD1
TGTGCCAGCAGCGTAGGCGCAGGGTGGGGCAATCAGCCCCAGCATTTT | CASSVGAGWGNQPQHF | TRBJ1-5 | . | TRBV9 | .
TGTGCCAGCAGTGAAGCGCTGGCCAGTCAGCCCCAGCATTTT | CASSEALASQPQHF | TRBJ1-5 | . | TRBV6-1 | .
TGCGCCAGCAGCTTGGTGTCCTCCTACAATGAGCAGTTCTTC | CASSLVSSYNEQFF | TRBJ2-1 | . | TRBV5-1 | .
TGCAGTGCTAGAGGGCCGCTGGAGCAGTACTTC | CSARGPLEQYF | TRBJ2-7 | . | TRBV20-1 | .
TGTGCCAGTAGTACCGGGACAGAAGCAACGGAGACCCAGTACTTC | CASSTGTEATETQYF | TRBJ2-5 | . | TRBV19 | TRBD1
TGTGCCAGCAGCCCGCCCACGGTAGCTTATCTGTTCTTC | CASSPPTVAYLFF | TRBJ2-1 | . | TRBV28 | .
TGTGCCACCAGCGAGCGGCAATACGTCCGTGGGGGAAAACTGTTTTTT | CATSERQYVRGGKLFF | TRBJ1-4 | . | TRBV15 | .
TGTGCCAGTAGTTCACAAGACACCGGGGAGCTGTTTTTT | CASSSQDTGELFF | TRBJ2-2 | . | TRBV19 | .
TGTGTCGGCAGCCAAGATGAGGGGGGCCATCAGCCCCAGCATTTT | CVGSQDEGGHQPQHF | TRBJ1-5 | . | TRBV4-2 | .
TGTGCCAGCTCAGGTTCTAGCAGGGTCAATGAGCAGTTCTTC | CASSGSSRVNEQFF | TRBJ2-1 | . | TRBV5-4 | .
TGCGCCAGCAGCCAAGTTAGACTTGGGAGTTACGAGCAGTACTTC | CASSQVRLGSYEQYF | TRBJ2-7 | . | TRBV4-3 | .
TGTGCCAGCAGCGCCTACTTTCGGTACACTGAAGCTTTCTTT | CASSAYFRYTEAFF | TRBJ1-1 | . | TRBV13 | .
TGTGCCAGCAGTTTGGGGACTGAAGCTTTCTTT | CASSLGTEAFF | TRBJ1-1 | few | TRBV28 | .
TGTGCCAGCAGTCCTACGCCGGGGGACAGGATCAACACCGGGGAGCTGTTTTTT | CASSPTPGDRINTGELFF | TRBJ2-2 | . | TRBV28 | TRBD1
TGTGCCAGCAGTGAAGTAACCAGACCCTACGAGCAGTACTTC | CASSEVTRPYEQYF | TRBJ2-7 | . | TRBV6-1 | .
TGTGCCAGCAGCCAAGACGGCGGGGCGAACACAGATACGCAGTATTTT | CASSQDGGANTDTQYF | TRBJ2-3 | . | TRBV14 | .
TGCGCCAGCAGGTATCGGACAGGGGTGCGGACTGAAGCTTTCTTT | CASRYRTGVRTEAFF | TRBJ1-1 | . | TRBV5-1 | TRBD1
TGTGCCAGCAGCAGGGAGATCAACTACGAGCAGTACTTC | CASSREINYEQYF | TRBJ2-7 | few | TRBV6-1 | .
TGTGCCAGCAGCATTGTTGATGAGCAGTTCTTC | CASSIVDEQFF | TRBJ2-1 | few | TRBV6-6 | .
TGTGCCAGCAGCACCCCGGGACGGAAGAACACTGAAGCTTTCTTT | CASSTPGRKNTEAFF | TRBJ1-1 | many | TRBV11-2 | .
TGTGCCAGCAGTTACTTGGCGGGAGTCTACAATGAGCAGTTCTTC | CASSYLAGVYNEQFF | TRBJ2-1 | . | TRBV6-6 | TRBD2
TGCGCCAGCAGCTTTTCCGGGACCGTGCTCGGAAACACCATATATTTT | CASSFSGTVLGNTIYF | TRBJ1-3 | . | TRBV5-1 | .
TGTGCCAGTAGTCTCAGACAGGTGGATCAGCCCCAGCATTTT | CASSLRQVDQPQHF | TRBJ1-5 | . | TRBV19 | .
TGTGCCATCAGTGGCCCAGCGGGGGATGAGCAGTTCTTC | CAISGPAGDEQFF | TRBJ2-1 | . | TRBV10-3 | TRBD2
TGCGCCAGCAGCCAAGGGGTGGGAAGCGGGAGTTACGAGCAGTACTTC | CASSQGVGSGSYEQYF | TRBJ2-7 | . | TRBV4-3 | TRBD2
TGCGCCAGCAGCCAAGGGACAGGGGTTGGACAGCCCCAGCATTTT | CASSQGTGVGQPQHF | TRBJ1-5 | once | TRBV4-3 | TRBD1
TGCAGCGTCCTGGACAGCTTGGGCTACGAGCAGTACTTC | CSVLDSLGYEQYF | TRBJ2-7 | few | TRBV29-1 | .
TGTGCCAGCAGCCAAGTCTCTAGCGGGAGCACCGGGGAGCTGTTTTTT | CASSQVSSGSTGELFF | TRBJ2-2 | once | TRBV4-2 | TRBD2
TGTGCCAGCGGCAAAGGACTAGCGGGAAGGGGTGAGCAGTTCTTC | CASGKGLAGRGEQFF | TRBJ2-1 | few | TRBV7-9 | TRBD2
TGTGCCAGCAGCTCCGGCAGGTGGGGATCTAACTATGGCTACACCTTC | CASSSGRWGSNYGYTF | TRBJ1-2 | . | TRBV11-2 | .
TGTGCCAGCAGCTGGACAGGTTTTTCCTCTGGGGCCAACGTCCTGACTTTC | CASSWTGFSSGANVLTF | TRBJ2-6 | . | TRBV2 | TRBD1
TGTGCCAGCAGCCCATCAAGGGTCGGGACAGGAAAGGGAAACACCATATATTTT | CASSPSRVGTGKGNTIYF | TRBJ1-3 | . | TRBV7-8 | TRBD1
TGTGCCAGCTCCCCCACTCGTAGCGACTCTGGGGCCAACGTCCTGACTTTC | CASSPTRSDSGANVLTF | TRBJ2-6 | . | TRBV18 | .
TGTGCCAGCAGCTTTTCCGGCGACACTGAAGCTTTCTTT | CASSFSGDTEAFF | TRBJ1-1 | once | TRBV7-2 | .
TGTGCCAGCAGTGGGGGGACAGGGGGAGCCTACAATGAGCAGTTCTTC | CASSGGTGGAYNEQFF | TRBJ2-1 | few | TRBV2 | TRBD1
TGCAGCGTTGAAATTGCAGGGTTCGAGCAGTACTTC | CSVEIAGFEQYF | TRBJ2-7 | . | TRBV29-1 | .
TGTGCCACCAGCAGAGGAAGCGGACTAGCGGTCTACAATGAGCAGTTCTTC | CATSRGSGLAVYNEQFF | TRBJ2-1 | . | TRBV15 | TRBD2
TGTGCCAGCAGCCCCACTGGTCCCCAAGAGACCCAGTACTTC | CASSPTGPQETQYF | TRBJ2-5 | . | TRBV7-2 | .
TGTGCCAGCAATCCGGGTTTAACTGAGACCCAGTACTTC | CASNPGLTETQYF | TRBJ2-5 | once | TRBV2 | .
TGTGCCAGCAGCTTAGAGGGGACAGGGAGTTGGAATGAGCAGTTCTTC | CASSLEGTGSWNEQFF | TRBJ2-1 | . | TRBV11-3 | TRBD1
TGCAGCGTTTCTGATTTCGGGGCCATGAACACTGAAGCTTTCTTT | CSVSDFGAMNTEAFF | TRBJ1-1 | . | TRBV29-1 | .
TGCGCCAGCAGCCCGAACCCGGCCAGCTCCTACGAGCAGTACTTC | CASSPNPASSYEQYF | TRBJ2-7 | . | TRBV4-3 | .
TGTGCCAGTAGTCGGAGCGGGAGGGCCGCTGAGCAGTTCTTC | CASSRSGRAAEQFF | TRBJ2-1 | . | TRBV19 | TRBD2
TGTGCCAGCAGCTTCGGGGGAGCTGAAGAGACCCAGTACTTC | CASSFGGAEETQYF | TRBJ2-5 | . | TRBV7-2 | .
TGTGCCAGCAGTGAGGGGGTTGTCAACTATGGCTACACCTTC | CASSEGVVNYGYTF | TRBJ1-2 | . | TRBV2 | .
TGTGCCAGCAGCTTGCTTGGACGGTCCGGGTCGGATGAAAAACTGTTTTTT | CASSLLGRSGSDEKLFF | TRBJ1-4 | . | TRBV5-4 | .